This TCR beta chain was documented in a study of blood T cell repertoires in COVID-19 (dated by TCRdb to 2020 to 2021). Background for the entire study: The collaborator samples originated in the United States, Italy and Spain and spanned the acute and convalescent phases of COVID-19. Nearly every sample came with metadata listing a de-identified subject ID, COVID-19 status, age in years and sex. The prospective study material was composed of cDNA or gDNA derived from T cells, B-cell-depleted T cells, or PBMCs. Deeply sampled blood TCRbeta repertoires from subjects exposed to, actively infected with, or recovered from COVID-19 were included in the dataset. The samples were drawn from the first 160 participants of the ongoing ImmuneRACE study and from over 950 subjects provided by 6 global collaborators. The repertoires were released in a freely available public database meant as a resource for research on the immune response to SARS-CoV-2. Where available, HLA class I and class II types were taken from metadata supplied by the sample provider and were not determined by assay-based typing.

The paper's findings and limits, for the study overall: The amount of clinical and demographic metadata varied by source and participant and was provided uncurated.

From the germline V gene, CDR1 is ENHRY and CDR2 is SYGVKD. Trimming removed 2 bases from V and 4 bases from J; the gene matches leave 3 bases unexplained. The CDR3 runs 15 residues from the cysteine to the phenylalanine. CDR3 DNA only is kept here, 45 bases in frame from base 1. About this clone: The target of this receptor is not known. No much larger clone is present one base from it, and per-base qualities are unavailable.

TCRbeta CDR3 regions were amplified from genomic DNA using the immunoSEQ Assay, a bias-controlled multiplex PCR. Turning to the authors' computational methods: Nucleated cell counts per sample were estimated from amplification of reference gene primers within the assay. To quantify the absolute abundance of each unique TCRbeta CDR3 rearrangement, sequence reads were collapsed and filtered. For each sample, productive Simpson clonality was calculated by taking the square root of Simpson's diversity index across productive rearrangements. Entries here come from immuneACCESS through TCRdb and include only in-frame sequences with V and J called. Some clones fail to appear in such tables; in the studies checked, an unresolved V gene covers under half of the shortfall, and the cause of the remainder is unknown. That table is the source of V, J and clone size, and D and trimming were worked out from the DNA. The sample records about 220,000 clones, under 90% of which are singletons. The biggest ten clones account for roughly 3.5% of the sample.

Enrolling through a virtual design, the prospective study's participants ranged in age from roughly 18 to 89 years and lived across about two dozen United States geographic areas. To assign participants to cohorts, the prospective study relied on clinical history that participants themselves reported in a screening survey and a study questionnaire. ImmuneRACE Cohort 3 recovered participants were defined by two consecutive negative NP/OP PCR tests, healthcare professional clearance, or symptom resolution. Mobile phlebotomists in the prospective study collected whole blood, serum and a nasopharyngeal or oropharyngeal swab from every participant. Over a 2-month period, participants in the prospective study had the option of providing additional blood draws and questionnaires. Prospective study blood samples were shipped either frozen or at room temperature before DNA extraction.

This TCR came from a woman in her fifties or sixties who had recovered from COVID-19. The sequenced sample consisted of PBMCs or T cells enriched from blood (not recorded which). This chain is built from TRBV10-3 and TRBJ1-5; TRBD1 fits 9 bases in the junction. The CDR3 protein is CAISEGQGMNQPQHF. The sequenced DNA is TGTGCCATCAGTGAGGGACAGGGGATGAATCAGCCCCAGCATTTT.